The subject of this entry is one T cell receptor beta chain. Its cognate antigen has yet to be identified. No base quality information exists; no much larger clone differs at one position. The record originates from a study of shared clonotypes between healthy human individuals (dated by TCRdb to the early 2020s). About the study as a whole: The cohort included three men and a couple of women between 18 and 49 years of age. For each donor, CD4 naive and CD4 memory were each run on three plates, CD8 naive on two plates, and CD8 memory on one plate. Blood TCR repertoires of about 5 healthy adults were deeply sequenced to estimate repertoire size and the extent of clonotype sharing between individuals. To increase sequencing depth and limit assay-specific biases, TCR repertoire library preparation and sequencing were carried out by different laboratories using diverse techniques. Per donor, leukapheresis produced somewhere between about 0.85 and 8.9 billion PBMCs.

The paper as a whole reports these results and caveats: The small number of donors limited the genetic and exposure-history diversity represented. Compared with non-shared clonotypes, the clonotypes found in all four sorted-subset donors had higher generation probabilities. Larger estimated clonotype richness was generally found for naive subsets than for memory subsets. Incomplete sequencing was indicated by rarefaction of sorted-subset datasets, despite the large sequencing depth. Sampling was restricted to blood, and TCR repertoires in tissue are likely to differ from TCR repertoires in blood. Pairwise subsampling indicated that sequencing depth was expected to affect the degree of clonotype sharing among donors. Sharing across a handful of donors was observed for about 4.8% of naive CD4, 3.5% of naive CD8, roughly 2.3% of memory CD4, and about 0.4% of memory CD8 clonotypes.

Using the deep immunoSEQ assay, TCR CDR3 regions were amplified from genomic DNA by multiplex PCR. Extracted genomic DNA from each cell subset was distributed evenly across all wells of several immunoSEQ 96-well plates, and each plate was treated as a replicate. For sorted subsets, each replicate PCR was loaded with 200 ng genomic DNA, equivalent to 25,000 to 35,000 T cell genomes. Purified libraries were measured with a Qubit 3.0 fluorometer, size-checked on a Bioanalyzer 2100, and measured again with the KAPA Library Quantification kit. Every immunoSEQ 96-well plate was sequenced on a dedicated single-read 150-cycle Illumina NextSeq 550 flow cell. In the paper's pipeline: Because the immunoSEQ output included only junctional sequences and no quality scores, the filtering could not be the same as the filtering used for full-length reads. Sequences were annotated with PyIR, a Python wrapper for IgBLAST v1.9, using IMGT germline references to assign V/J genes and CDR3. Any read was removed if the V/J assignment was weak (E-value above 1e-6), the CDR3 was missing, or the read contained stop codons, out-of-frame junctions, or ambiguous translated residues. V3J clonotypes were defined as sequences sharing the same inferred V gene, J gene, and CDR3 amino acid sequence. The percentage overlap between two repertoires was calculated by dividing the number of shared unique clonotypes by the size of the smaller repertoire. Repertoire richness was assessed with RTK rarefaction, the Chao1 estimator, and Recon v2.1 estimates of unobserved clonotypes. Generation probabilities for all TCRbeta clonotypes obtained by the gDNA method from four donors were computed using OLGA. Imported from immuneACCESS, the table was reduced by TCRdb to in-frame sequences with V and J called. These copies leave out some clones; in studies compared against another copy, an unresolved V gene accounts for under half, and the cause of the remainder is not known. From that table come the V and J calls and clone size; the DNA was used to work out D and trimming. The sample data list roughly 410,000 clones, and about 96% of these were observed just once. The top ten hold approximately 0.32% of the sample.

CDR1 is given as MNHNS and CDR2 as SASEGT, both from the germline V gene. Inclusive of the bounding cysteine and phenylalanine, the CDR3 is 14 residues long. CDR3 DNA is the only sequence kept; it has 42 bases, read in frame from the first base. Trimming accounts for 6 bases at V and 0 bases at J, while the number of junction bases matched to no gene is 4. The donors were healthy, HIV-negative adults with no recently reported acute infections or vaccinations. Every donor was a Caucasian adult residing in Nashville, Tennessee, USA. CD8 memory samples were composed of magnetically selected CD45RO+ cells combined with CCR7-negative CD45RA+ effector memory (TemRA) cells. After blood collection by leukapheresis, PBMCs were isolated using Ficoll-Histopaque density gradient centrifugation and then cryopreserved in the vapor phase of liquid nitrogen. Analytical flow cytometry was used to check the purity and quantity of each magnetically sorted T cell population. Genomic DNA was isolated from each sorted fraction and quantified by UV absorbance on a Nanodrop 2000c.

Sequenced input: memory CD8+ T cells sorted from blood. According to the study, the label for this sample's cell subset or site signals: CD45RO+ cells pooled with CCR7-negative TemRA cells. This sequence originates from a young man in good health. This sequence uses TRBV6-1 and TRBJ2-7, and 8 bases in between align with TRBD1. The CDR3 loop reads CASSRDRSSYEQYF. The sequence in DNA is TGTGCCAGCAGCCGGGACAGGAGCTCCTACGAGCAGTACTTC.